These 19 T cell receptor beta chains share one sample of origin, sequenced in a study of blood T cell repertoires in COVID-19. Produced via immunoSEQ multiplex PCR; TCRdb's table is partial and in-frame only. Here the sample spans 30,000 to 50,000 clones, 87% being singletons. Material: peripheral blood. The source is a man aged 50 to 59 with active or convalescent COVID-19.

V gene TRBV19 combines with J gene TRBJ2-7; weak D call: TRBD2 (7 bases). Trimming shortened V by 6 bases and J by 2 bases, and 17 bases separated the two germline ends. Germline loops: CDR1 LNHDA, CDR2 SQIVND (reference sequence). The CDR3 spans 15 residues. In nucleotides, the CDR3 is TGTGCCAGTAGCCCTGGGGGGGCCCAAGCCTACGAGCAGTACGTC. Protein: CASSPGGAQAYEQYV.

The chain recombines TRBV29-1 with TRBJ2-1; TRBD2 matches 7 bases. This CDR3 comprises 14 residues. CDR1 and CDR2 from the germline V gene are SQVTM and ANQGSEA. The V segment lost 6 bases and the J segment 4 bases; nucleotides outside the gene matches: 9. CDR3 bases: TGCAGCGTCCTAATTAGCGGGTCTTACAATGAGCAGTTCTTC. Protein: CSVLISGSYNEQFF.

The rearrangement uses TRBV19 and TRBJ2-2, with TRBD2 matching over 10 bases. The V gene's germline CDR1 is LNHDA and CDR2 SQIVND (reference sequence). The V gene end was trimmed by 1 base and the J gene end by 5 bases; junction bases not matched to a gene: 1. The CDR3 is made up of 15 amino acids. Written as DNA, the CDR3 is TGTGCCAGTAGTATAGGACTAGCGGGTACCGGGGAGCTGTTTTTT. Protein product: CASSIGLAGTGELFF. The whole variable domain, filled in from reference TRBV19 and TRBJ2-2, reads DGGITQSPKYLFRKEGQNVTLSCEQNLNHDAMYWYRQDPGQGLRLIYYSQIVNDFQKGDIAEGYSVSREKKESFPLTVTSAQKNPTAFYLCASSIGLAGTGELFFGEGSRLTVL.

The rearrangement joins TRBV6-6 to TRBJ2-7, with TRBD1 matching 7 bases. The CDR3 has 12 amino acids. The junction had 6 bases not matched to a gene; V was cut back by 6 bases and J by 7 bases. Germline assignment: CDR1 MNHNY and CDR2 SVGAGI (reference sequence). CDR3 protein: CASRSDRREQYF. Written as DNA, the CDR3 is TGTGCCAGCAGATCGGACAGGCGAGAGCAGTACTTC.

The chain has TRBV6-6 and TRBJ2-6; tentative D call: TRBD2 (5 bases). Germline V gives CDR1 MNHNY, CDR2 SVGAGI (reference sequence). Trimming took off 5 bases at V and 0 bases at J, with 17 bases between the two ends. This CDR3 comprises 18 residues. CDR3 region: CASSPDWARVSGANVLTF. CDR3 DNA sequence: TGTGCCAGCAGTCCCGACTGGGCGAGGGTCTCTGGGGCCAACGTCCTGACTTTC.

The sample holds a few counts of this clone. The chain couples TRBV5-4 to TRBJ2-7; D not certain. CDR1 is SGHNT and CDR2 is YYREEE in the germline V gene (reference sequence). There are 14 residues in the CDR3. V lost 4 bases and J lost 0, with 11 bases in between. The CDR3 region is CASSPVGSSYEQYF. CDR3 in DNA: TGTGCCAGCAGCCCGGTCGGTAGCTCCTACGAGCAGTACTTC.

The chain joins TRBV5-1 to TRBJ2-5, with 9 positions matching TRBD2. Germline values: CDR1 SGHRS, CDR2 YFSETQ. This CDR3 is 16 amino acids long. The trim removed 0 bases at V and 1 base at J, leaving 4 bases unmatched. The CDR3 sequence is CASSLGTSGLQETQYF. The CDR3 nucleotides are TGCGCCAGCAGCTTGGGAACTAGCGGGCTCCAAGAGACCCAGTACTTC.

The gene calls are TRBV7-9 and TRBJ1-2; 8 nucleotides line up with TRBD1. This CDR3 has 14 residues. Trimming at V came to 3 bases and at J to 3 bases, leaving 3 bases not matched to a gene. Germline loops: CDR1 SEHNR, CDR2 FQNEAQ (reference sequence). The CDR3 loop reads CASSFNRGDYGYTF. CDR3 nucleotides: TGTGCCAGCAGCTTTAACAGGGGGGACTATGGCTACACCTTC.

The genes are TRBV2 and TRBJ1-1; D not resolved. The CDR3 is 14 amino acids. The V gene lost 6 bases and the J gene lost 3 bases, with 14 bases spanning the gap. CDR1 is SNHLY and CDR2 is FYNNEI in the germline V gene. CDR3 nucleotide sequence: TGTGCCAGCAGGAGGAGCTACGGGGACACTGAAGCTTTCTTT. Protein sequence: CASRRSYGDTEAFF.

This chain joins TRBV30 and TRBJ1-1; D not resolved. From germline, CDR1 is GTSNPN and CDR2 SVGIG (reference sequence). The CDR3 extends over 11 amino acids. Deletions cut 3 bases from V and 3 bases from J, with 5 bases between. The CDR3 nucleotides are TGTGCCTGGAGGTCAGACACTGAAGCTTTCTTT. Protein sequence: CAWRSDTEAFF.

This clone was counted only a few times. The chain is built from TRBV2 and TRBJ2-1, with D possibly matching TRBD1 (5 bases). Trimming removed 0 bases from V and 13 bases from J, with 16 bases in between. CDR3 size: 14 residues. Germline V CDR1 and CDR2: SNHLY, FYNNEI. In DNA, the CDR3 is TGTGCCAGCAGTGAAGCTACGTGGGATGGGGCCCAGTTCTTC. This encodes CASSEATWDGAQFF.

The CDR3 loop reads CAWMNRGRDEQFF. In DNA form, the CDR3 reads TGTGCCTGGATGAACAGGGGGCGAGATGAGCAGTTCTTC. This chain uses TRBV30 with TRBJ2-1; 9 nucleotides match TRBD1. CDR3 size: 13 residues. Trimming took 4 bases from V and 8 from J; bases not matched to a gene: 6. The germline CDR1 and CDR2 sequences are GTSNPN and SVGIG (reference sequence).

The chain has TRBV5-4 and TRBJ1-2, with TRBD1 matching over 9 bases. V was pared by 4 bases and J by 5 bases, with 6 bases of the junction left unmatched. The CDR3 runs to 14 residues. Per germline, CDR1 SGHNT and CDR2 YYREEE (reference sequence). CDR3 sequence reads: CASSPRDREYGYTF. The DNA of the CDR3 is TGTGCCAGCAGCCCCCGGGACAGGGAATATGGCTACACCTTC.

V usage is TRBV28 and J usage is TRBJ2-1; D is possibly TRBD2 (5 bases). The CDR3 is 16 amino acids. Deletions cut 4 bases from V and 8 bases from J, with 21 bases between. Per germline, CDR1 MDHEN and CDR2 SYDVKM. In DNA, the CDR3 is TGTGCCAGCAGTTCGATCGCCTCGGGGAAACCCCATGAGCAGTTCTTC. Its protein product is CASSSIASGKPHEQFF.

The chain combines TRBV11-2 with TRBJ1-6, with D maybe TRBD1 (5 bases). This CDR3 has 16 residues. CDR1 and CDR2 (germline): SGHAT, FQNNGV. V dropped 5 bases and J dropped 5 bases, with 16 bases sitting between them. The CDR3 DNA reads TGTGCCAGCAGCCCAAGGTGGGGCCTCGATAATTCACCCCTCCACTTT. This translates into CASSPRWGLDNSPLHF.

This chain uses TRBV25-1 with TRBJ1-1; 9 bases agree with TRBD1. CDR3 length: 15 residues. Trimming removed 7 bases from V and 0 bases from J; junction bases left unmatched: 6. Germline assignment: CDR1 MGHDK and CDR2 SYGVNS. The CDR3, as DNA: TGTGCCAGCACCCGACAGGGGGTTGTGAACACTGAAGCTTTCTTT. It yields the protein CASTRQGVVNTEAFF.

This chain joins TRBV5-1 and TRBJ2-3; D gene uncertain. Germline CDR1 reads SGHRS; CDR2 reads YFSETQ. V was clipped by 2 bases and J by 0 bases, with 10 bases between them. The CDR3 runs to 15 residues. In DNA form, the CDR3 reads TGCGCCAGCAGCTTAGGTAGCAGTAGCACAGATACGCAGTATTTT. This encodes CASSLGSSSTDTQYF.

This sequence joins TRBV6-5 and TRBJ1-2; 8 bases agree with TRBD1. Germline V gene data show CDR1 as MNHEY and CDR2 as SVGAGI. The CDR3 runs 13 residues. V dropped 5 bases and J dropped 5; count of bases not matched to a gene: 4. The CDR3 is CASSITGGYGYTF. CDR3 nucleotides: TGTGCCAGCAGTATCACAGGGGGATATGGCTACACCTTC.

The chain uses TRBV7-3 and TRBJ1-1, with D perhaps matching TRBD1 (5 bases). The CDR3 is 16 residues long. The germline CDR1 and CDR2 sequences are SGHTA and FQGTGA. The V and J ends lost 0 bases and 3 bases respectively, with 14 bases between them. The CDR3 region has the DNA TGTGCCAGCAGCTTAACCCTCACAGGTCGGGACACTGAAGCTTTCTTT. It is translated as CASSLTLTGRDTEAFF.